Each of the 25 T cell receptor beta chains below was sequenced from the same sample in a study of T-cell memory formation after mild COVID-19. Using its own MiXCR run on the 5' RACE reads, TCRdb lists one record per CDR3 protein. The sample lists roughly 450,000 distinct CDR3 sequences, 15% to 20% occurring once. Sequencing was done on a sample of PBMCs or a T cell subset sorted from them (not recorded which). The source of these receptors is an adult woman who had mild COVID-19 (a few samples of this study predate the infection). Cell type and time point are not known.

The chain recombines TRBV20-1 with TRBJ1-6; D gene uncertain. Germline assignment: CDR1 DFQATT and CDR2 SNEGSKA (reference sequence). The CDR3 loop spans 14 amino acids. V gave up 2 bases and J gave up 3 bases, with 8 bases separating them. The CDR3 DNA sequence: TGCAGTGCTAGATTGGCGGGCTATAATTCACCCCTCCACTTT. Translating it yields CSARLAGYNSPLHF.

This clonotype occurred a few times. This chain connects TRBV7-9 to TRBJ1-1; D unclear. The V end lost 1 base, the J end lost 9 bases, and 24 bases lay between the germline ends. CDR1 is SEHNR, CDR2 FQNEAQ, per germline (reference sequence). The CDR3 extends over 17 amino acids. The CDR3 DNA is TGTGCCAGCAGCTTAGAGTTAGCTCTCGGAGGGTTCATCAAAGCTTTCTTT. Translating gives CASSLELALGGFIKAFF.

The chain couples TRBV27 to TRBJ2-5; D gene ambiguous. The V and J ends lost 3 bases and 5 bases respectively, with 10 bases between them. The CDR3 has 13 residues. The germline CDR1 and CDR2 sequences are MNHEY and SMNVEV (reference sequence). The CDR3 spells CASSFSRRETQYF. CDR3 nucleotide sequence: TGTGCCAGCAGTTTCTCCAGGCGCGAGACCCAGTACTTC.

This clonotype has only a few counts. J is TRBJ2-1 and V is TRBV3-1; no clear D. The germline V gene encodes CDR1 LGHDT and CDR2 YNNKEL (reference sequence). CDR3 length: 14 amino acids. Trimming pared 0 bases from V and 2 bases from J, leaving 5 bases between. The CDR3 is CASSQDRPYNEQFF. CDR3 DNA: TGTGCCAGCAGCCAAGATCGCCCCTACAATGAGCAGTTCTTC.

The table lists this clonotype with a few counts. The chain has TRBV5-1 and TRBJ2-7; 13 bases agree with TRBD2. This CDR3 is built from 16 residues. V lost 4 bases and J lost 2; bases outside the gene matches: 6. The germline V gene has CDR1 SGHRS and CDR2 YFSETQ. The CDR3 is CASSPWTSGSAYEQYF. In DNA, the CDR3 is TGCGCCAGCAGCCCATGGACTAGCGGGAGCGCCTACGAGCAGTACTTC.

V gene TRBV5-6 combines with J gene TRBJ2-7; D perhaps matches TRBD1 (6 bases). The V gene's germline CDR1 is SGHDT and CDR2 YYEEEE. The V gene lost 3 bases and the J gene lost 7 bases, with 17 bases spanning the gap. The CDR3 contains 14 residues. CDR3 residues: CASSWGQGSREQYF. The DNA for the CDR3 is TGTGCCAGCAGCTGGGGGCAGGGGAGTCGGGAGCAGTACTTC.

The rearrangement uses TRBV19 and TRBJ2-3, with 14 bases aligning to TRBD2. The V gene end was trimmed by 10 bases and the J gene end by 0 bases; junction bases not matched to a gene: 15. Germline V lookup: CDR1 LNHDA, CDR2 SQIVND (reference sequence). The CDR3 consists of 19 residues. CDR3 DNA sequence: TGTGCCACGTCGGAAACCGGGACTAGCGGGAGCATCAGCACAGATACGCAGTATTTT. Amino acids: CATSETGTSGSISTDTQYF.

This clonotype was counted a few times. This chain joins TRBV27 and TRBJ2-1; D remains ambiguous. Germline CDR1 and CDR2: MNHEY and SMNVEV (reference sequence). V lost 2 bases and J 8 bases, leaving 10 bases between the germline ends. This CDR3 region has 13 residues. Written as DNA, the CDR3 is TGTGCCAGCAGTTTACAGCAGAACTATGAGCAGTTCTTC. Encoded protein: CASSLQQNYEQFF.

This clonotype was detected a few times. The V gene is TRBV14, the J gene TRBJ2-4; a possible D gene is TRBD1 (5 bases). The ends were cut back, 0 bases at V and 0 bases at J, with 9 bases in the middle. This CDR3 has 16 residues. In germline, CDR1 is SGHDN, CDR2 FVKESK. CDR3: CASSQEAGLAKNIQYF. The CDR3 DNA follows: TGTGCCAGCAGCCAAGAGGCAGGGCTAGCCAAAAACATTCAGTACTTC.

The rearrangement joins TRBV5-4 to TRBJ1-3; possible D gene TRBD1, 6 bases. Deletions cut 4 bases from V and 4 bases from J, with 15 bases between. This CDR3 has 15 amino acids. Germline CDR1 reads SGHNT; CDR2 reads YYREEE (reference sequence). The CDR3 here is CASSPTRGCGNTIYF. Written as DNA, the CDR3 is TGTGCCAGCAGCCCCACCAGGGGTTGCGGAAACACCATATATTTT.

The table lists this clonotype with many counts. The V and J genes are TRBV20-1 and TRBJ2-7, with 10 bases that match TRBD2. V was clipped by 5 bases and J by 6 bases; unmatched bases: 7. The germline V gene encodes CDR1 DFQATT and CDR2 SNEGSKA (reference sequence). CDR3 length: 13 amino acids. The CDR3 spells CSAQHTSGVEQYF. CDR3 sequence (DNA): TGCAGTGCTCAGCACACTAGCGGGGTCGAGCAGTACTTC.

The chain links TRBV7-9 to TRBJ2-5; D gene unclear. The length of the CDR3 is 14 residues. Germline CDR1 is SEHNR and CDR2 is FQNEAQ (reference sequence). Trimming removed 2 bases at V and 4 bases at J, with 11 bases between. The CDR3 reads CASSLSWLGETQYF. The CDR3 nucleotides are TGTGCCAGCAGCTTATCCTGGCTCGGAGAGACCCAGTACTTC.

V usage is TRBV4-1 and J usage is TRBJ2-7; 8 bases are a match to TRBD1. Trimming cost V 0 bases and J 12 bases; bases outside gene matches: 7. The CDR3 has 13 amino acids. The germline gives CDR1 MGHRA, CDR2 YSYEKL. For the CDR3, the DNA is TGCGCCAGCAGCCAAGATCGGTGGACAGGGTCGTACTTC. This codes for CASSQDRWTGSYF.

This CDR3 is CASSPFGTGSTEAFF. In nucleotides, the CDR3 is TGTGCCAGCAGTCCTTTCGGGACAGGGAGCACTGAAGCTTTCTTT. The rearrangement links TRBV12-3 or TRBV12-4 to TRBJ1-1, with 9 nucleotides matching TRBD1. The CDR3 runs to 15 residues. The V segment lost 5 bases and the J segment 4 bases; nucleotides outside the gene matches: 8.

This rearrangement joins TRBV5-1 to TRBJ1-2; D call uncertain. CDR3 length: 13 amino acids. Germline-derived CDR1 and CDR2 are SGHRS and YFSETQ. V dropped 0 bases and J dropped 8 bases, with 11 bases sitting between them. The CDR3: CASSLGSLGGYTF. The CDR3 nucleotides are TGCGCCAGCAGCTTGGGTTCGCTCGGAGGCTACACCTTC. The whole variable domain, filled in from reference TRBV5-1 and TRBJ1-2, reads KAGVTQTPRYLIKTRGQQVTLSCSPISGHRSVSWYQQTPGQGLQFLFEYFSETQRNKGNFPGRFSGRQFSNSRSEMNVSTLELGDSALYLCASSLGSLGGYTFGSGTRLTVV.

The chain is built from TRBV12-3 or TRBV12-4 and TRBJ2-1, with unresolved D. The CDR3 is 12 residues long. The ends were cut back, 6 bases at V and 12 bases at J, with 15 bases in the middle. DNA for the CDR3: TGTGCCAGCAGCCAGACTTTGGCGGCGCAGTTCTTC. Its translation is CASSQTLAAQFF.

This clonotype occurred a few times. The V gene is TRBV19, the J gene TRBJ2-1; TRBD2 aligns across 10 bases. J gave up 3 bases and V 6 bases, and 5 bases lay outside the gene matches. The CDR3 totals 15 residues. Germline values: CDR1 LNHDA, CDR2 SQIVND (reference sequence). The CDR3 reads CASRYLAGGYNEQFF. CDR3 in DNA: TGTGCCAGTAGATATTTAGCGGGAGGCTACAATGAGCAGTTCTTC.

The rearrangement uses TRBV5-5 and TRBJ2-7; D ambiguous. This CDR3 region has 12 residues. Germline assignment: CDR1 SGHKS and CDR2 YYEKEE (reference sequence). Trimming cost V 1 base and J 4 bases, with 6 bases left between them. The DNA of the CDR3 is TGTGCCAGCAGCTTGTTTGGTTACGAGCAGTACTTC. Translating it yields CASSLFGYEQYF. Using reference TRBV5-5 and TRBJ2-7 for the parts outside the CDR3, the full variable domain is DAGVTQSPTHLIKTRGQQVTLRCSPISGHKSVSWYQQVLGQGPQFIFQYYEKEERGRGNFPDRFSARQFPNYSSELNVNALLLGDSALYLCASSLFGYEQYFGPGTRLTVT.

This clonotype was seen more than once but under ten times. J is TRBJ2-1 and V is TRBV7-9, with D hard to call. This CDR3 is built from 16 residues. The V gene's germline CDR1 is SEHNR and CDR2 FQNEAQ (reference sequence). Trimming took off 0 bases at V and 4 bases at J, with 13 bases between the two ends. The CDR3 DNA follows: TGTGCCAGCAGCTTAGCTAGGTATACGCGGTACAATGAGCAGTTCTTC. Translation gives CASSLARYTRYNEQFF.

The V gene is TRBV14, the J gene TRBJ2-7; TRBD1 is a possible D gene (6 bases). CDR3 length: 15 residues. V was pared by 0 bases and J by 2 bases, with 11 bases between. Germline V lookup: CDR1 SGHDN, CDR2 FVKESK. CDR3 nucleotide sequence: TGTGCCAGCAGCCAAGATCTGGCAGGGGCCTACGAGCAGTACTTC. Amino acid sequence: CASSQDLAGAYEQYF.

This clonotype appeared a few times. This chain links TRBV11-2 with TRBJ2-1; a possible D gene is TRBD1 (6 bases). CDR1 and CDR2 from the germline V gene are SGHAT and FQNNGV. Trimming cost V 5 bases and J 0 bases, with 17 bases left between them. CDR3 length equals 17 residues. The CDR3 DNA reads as TGTGCCAGCAGCGGGACACTCACCATGGGCTCCTACAATGAGCAGTTCTTC. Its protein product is CASSGTLTMGSYNEQFF.

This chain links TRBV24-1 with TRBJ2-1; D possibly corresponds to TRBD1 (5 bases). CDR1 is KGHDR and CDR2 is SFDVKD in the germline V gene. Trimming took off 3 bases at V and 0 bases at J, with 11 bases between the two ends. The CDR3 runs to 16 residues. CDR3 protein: CATSDGQAPSYNEQFF. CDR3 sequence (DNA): TGTGCCACCAGTGATGGACAAGCCCCCTCCTACAATGAGCAGTTCTTC.

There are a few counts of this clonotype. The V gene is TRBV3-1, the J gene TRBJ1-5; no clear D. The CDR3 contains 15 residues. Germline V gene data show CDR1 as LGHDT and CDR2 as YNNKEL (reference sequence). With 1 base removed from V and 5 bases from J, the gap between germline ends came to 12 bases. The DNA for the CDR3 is TGTGCCAGCAGCCAAGCCTCACTGTACGATCAGCCCCAGCATTTT. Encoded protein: CASSQASLYDQPQHF.

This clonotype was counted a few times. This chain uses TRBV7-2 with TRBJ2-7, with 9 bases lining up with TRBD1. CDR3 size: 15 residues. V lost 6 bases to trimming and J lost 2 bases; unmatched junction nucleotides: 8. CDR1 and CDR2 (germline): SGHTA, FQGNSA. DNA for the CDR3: TGTGCCAGCAGGCCCGACGGGACAGGGACCTACGAGCAGTACTTC. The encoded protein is CASRPDGTGTYEQYF.

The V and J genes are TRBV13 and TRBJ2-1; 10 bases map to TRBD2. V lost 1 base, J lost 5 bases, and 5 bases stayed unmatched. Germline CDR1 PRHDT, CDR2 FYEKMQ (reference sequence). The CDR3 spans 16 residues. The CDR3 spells CASSLASSGRDNEQFF. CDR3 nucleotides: TGTGCCAGCAGCTTAGCCTCTAGCGGGAGAGACAATGAGCAGTTCTTC.